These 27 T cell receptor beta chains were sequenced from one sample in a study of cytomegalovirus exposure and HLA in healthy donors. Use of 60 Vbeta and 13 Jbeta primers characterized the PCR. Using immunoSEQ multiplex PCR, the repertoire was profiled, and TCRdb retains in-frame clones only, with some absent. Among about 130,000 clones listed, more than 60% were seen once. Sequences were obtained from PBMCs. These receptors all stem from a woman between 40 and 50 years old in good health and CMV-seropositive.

In nucleotides, the CDR3 is TGTGCCAGCAGCACCAGGAAAATGAACACTGAAGCTTTCTTT. Protein sequence: CASSTRKMNTEAFF. This chain joins TRBV7-8 and TRBJ1-1, with unresolved D. Trimming left V 5 bases short and J 0 bases short, with 10 bases between. The CDR3 totals 14 residues. Germline lookup yields CDR1 SGHVS and CDR2 FQNEAQ.

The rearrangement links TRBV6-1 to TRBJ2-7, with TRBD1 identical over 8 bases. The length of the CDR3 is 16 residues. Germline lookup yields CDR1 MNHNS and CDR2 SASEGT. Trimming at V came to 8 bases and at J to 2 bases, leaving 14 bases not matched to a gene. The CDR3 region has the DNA TGTGCCAGCCGTGGGTGGGGACAGGCGACTCCCTACGAGCAGTACTTC. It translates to CASRGWGQATPYEQYF.

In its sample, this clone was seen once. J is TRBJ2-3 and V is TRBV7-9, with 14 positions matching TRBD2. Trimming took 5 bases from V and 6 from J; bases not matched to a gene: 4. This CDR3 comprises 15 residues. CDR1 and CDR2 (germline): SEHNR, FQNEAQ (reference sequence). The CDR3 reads CASSGLAGGRDTQYF. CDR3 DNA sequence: TGTGCCAGCAGCGGACTAGCGGGGGGCAGGGATACGCAGTATTTT.

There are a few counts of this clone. Here the CDR3 reads CSVATANYGYTF. The CDR3 DNA sequence: TGCAGCGTTGCGACAGCTAACTATGGCTACACCTTC. V and J are TRBV29-1 and TRBJ1-2; D might be TRBD1 (5 bases). Trimming took off 4 bases at V and 0 bases at J, with 6 bases between the two ends. Germline CDR1 is SQVTM and CDR2 is ANQGSEA. The CDR3 contains 12 residues.

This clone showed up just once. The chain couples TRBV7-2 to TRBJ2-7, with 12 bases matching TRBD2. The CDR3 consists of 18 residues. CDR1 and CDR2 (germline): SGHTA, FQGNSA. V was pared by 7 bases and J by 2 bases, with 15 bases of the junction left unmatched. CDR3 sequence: CASTLRQLAGGNTYEQYF. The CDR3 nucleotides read TGTGCCAGCACCCTACGGCAGCTAGCGGGAGGGAATACCTACGAGCAGTACTTC.

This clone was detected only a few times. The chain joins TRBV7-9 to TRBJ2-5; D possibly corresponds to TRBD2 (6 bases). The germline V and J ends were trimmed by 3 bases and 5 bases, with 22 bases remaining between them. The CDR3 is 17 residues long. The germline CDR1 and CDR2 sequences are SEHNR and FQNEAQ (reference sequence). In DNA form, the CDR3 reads TGTGCCAGCAGCTTTAGCGGAGCTCGGACGGCGTTGGAGACCCAGTACTTC. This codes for CASSFSGARTALETQYF.

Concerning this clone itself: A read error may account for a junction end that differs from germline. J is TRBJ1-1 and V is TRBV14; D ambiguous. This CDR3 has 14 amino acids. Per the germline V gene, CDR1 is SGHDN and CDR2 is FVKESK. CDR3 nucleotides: TGTGCCAGCAGCCAAGTTATGTCGAACATTGAAGCTTTCTTT. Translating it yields CASSQVMSNIEAFF.

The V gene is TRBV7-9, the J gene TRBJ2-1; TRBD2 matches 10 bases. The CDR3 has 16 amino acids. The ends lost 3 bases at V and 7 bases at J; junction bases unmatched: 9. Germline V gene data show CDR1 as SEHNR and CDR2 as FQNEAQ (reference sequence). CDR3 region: CASSFGSGGAINEQFF. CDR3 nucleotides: TGTGCCAGCAGCTTTGGGAGCGGGGGGGCCATTAATGAGCAGTTCTTC. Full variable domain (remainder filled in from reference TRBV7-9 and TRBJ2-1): DTGVSQNPRHKITKRGQNVTFRCDPISEHNRLYWYRQTLGQGPEFLTYFQNEAQLEKSRLLSDRFSAERPKGSFSTLEIQRTEQGDSAMYLCASSFGSGGAINEQFFGPGTRLTVL.

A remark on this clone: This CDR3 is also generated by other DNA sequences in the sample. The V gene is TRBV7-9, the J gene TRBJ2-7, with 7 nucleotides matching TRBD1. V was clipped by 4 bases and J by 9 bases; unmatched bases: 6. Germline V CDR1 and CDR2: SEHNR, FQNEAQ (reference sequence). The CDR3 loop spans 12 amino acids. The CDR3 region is CASSSDRVVQYF. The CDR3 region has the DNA TGTGCCAGCAGCTCAGACAGGGTGGTGCAGTACTTC.

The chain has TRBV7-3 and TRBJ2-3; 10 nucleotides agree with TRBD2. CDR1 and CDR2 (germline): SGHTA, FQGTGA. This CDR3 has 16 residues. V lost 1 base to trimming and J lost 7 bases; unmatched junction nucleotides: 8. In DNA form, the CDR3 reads TGTGCCAGCAGCTTAAAACCAGCGGGGGGGTCGCATACGCAGTATTTT. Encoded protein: CASSLKPAGGSHTQYF.

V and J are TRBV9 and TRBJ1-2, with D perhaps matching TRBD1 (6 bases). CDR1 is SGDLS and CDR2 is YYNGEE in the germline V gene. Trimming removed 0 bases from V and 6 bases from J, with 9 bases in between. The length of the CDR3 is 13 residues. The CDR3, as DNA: TGTGCCAGCAGCGTAGACAGGGCTGATGGCTACACCTTC. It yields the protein CASSVDRADGYTF.

The CDR3 nucleotides read TGTGCCAGCAGCCGAGGCGGCTACGGGACCCAGTACTTC. It yields the protein CASSRGGYGTQYF. The gene calls are TRBV7-2 and TRBJ2-5; D unclear. The V end was cut by 5 bases, the J end by 7 bases, with 14 bases between. The germline gives CDR1 SGHTA, CDR2 FQGNSA. CDR3 length: 13 residues.

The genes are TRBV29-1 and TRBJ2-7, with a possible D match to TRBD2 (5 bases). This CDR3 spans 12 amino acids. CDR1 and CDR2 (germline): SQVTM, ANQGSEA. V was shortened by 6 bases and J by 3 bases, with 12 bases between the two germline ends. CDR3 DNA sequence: TGCAGCGTCCAGGACTCGGTCTACGAGCAGTACTTC. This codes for CSVQDSVYEQYF.

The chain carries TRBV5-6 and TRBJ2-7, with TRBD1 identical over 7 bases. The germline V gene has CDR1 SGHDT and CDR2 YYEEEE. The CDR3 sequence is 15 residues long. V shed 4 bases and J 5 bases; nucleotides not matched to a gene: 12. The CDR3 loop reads CASSLDRSSSNEQYF. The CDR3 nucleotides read TGTGCCAGCAGCCTGGACAGGAGTTCGTCGAACGAGCAGTACTTC.

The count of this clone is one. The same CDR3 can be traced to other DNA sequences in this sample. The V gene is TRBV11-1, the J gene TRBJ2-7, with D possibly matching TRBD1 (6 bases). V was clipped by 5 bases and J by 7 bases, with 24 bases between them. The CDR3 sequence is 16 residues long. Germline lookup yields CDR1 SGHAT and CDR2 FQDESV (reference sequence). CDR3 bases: TGTGCCAGCAGCCGAAACGCCGAGGGAATAAGGGGGGAGCAGTACTTC. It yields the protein CASSRNAEGIRGEQYF.

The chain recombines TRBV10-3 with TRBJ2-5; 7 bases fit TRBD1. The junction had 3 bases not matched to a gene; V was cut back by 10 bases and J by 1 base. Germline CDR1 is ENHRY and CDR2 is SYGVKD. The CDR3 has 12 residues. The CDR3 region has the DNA TGTGCCACAAGGGACAGCCAAGAGACCCAGTACTTC. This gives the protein CATRDSQETQYF.

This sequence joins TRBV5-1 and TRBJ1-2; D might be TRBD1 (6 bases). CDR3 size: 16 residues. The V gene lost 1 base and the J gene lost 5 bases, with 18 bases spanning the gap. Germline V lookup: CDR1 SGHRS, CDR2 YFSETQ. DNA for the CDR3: TGCGCCAGCAGCTTGTACCCAGGGGCGCAGGGATATGGCTACACCTTC. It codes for CASSLYPGAQGYGYTF.

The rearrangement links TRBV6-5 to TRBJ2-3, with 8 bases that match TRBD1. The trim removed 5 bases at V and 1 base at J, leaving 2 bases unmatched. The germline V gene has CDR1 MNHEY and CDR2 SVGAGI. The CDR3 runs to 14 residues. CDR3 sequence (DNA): TGTGCCAGCAGTCAACAGGGGGGCACAGATACGCAGTATTTT. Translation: CASSQQGGTDTQYF.

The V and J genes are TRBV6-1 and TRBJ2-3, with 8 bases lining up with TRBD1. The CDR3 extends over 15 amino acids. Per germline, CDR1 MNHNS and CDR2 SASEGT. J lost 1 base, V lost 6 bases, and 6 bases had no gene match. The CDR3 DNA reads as TGTGCCAGCAGATCAGGACAGGGCGGCACAGATACGCAGTATTTT. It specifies CASRSGQGGTDTQYF.

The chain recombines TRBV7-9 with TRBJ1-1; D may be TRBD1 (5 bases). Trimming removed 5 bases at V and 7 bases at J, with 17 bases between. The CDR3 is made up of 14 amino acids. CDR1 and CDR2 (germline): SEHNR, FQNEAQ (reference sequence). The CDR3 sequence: CASSAESTDLEAFF. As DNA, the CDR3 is TGTGCCAGCAGCGCAGAATCGACAGATCTTGAAGCTTTCTTT.

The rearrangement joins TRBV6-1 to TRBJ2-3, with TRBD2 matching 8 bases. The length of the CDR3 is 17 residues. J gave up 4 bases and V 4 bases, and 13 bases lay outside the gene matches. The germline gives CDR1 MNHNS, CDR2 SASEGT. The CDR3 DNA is TGTGCCAGCAGTGTAAAGCCGGGACTAGGATTAGCAGATACGCAGTATTTT. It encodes CASSVKPGLGLADTQYF.

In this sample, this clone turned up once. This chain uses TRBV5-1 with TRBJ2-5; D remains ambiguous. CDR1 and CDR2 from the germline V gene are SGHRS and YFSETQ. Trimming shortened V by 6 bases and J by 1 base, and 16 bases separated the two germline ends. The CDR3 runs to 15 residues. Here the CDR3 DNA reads TGCGCCAGCATGGCAGGTCCACAATCCCAAGAGACCCAGTACTTC. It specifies CASMAGPQSQETQYF.

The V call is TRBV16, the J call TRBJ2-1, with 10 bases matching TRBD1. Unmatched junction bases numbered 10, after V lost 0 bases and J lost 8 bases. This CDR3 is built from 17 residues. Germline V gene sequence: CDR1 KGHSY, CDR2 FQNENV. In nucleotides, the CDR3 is TGTGCCAGCAGCCAATCCCCCGGGACAGGGGATGTTGATGAGCAGTTCTTC. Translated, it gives CASSQSPGTGDVDEQFF. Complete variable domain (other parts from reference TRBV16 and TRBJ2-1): GEEVAQTPKHLVRGEGQKAKLYCAPIKGHSYVFWYQQVLKNEFKFLISFQNENVFDETGMPKERFSAKCLPNSPCSLEIQATKLEDSAVYFCASSQSPGTGDVDEQFFGPGTRLTVL.

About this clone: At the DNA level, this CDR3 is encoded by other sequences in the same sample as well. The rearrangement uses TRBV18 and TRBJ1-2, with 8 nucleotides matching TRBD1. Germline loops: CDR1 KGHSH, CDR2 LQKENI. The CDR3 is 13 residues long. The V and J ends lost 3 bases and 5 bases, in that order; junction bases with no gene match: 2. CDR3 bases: TGTGCCAGCTCACCCGGGACAGGATATGGCTACACCTTC. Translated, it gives CASSPGTGYGYTF. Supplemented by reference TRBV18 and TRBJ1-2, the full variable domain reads NAGVMQNPRHLVRRRGQEARLRCSPMKGHSHVYWYRQLPEEGLKFMVYLQKENIIDESGMPKERFSAEFPKEGPSILRIQQVVRGDSAAYFCASSPGTGYGYTFGSGTRLTVV.

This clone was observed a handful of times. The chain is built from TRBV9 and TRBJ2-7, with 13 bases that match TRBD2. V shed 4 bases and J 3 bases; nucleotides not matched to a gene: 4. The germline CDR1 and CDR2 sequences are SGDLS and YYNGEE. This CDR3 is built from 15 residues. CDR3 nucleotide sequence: TGTGCCAGCAGCCTCGGGACTAGCGGGAACTACGAGCAGTACTTC. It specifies CASSLGTSGNYEQYF.

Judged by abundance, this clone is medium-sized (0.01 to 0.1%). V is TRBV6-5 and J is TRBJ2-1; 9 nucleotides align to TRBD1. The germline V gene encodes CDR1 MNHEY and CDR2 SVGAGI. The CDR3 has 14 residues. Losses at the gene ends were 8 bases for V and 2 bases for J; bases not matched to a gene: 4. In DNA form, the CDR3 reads TGTGCCAGCGGGGGGACAGGGCCCTACAATGAGCAGTTCTTC. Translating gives CASGGTGPYNEQFF.

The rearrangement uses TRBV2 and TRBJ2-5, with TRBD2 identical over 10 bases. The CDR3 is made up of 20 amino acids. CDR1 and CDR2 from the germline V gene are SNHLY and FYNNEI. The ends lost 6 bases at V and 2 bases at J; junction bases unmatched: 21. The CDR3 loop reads CASRIRNLESSGGRQETQYF. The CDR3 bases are TGTGCCAGCAGGATAAGAAACCTCGAGAGTAGCGGGGGGCGTCAAGAGACCCAGTACTTC.